This entry is about one T cell receptor (beta chain). The record originates from a study of T cell responses to AZD1222 COVID-19 vaccine. CDR3 length: 15 amino acids. Germline CDR1 SGHRS, CDR2 YFSETQ. J lost 4 bases, V lost 5 bases, and 7 bases had no gene match. Sequencing used immunoSEQ multiplex PCR; TCRdb keeps in-frame clones, though not all of them. In the table there are 140,000 to 150,000 clones, around 92% of which are singletons. This TCR derives from an adult who received the AZD1222 COVID-19 vaccine. V and J are TRBV5-1 and TRBJ2-2; 8 bases agree with TRBD2. Sequencing used peripheral blood, obtained 28 days after the second AZD1222 dose. The CDR3 sequence: CASRQKTSGTGELFF. The CDR3 bases are TGCGCCAGCAGACAGAAAACTAGCGGCACCGGGGAGCTGTTTTTT.